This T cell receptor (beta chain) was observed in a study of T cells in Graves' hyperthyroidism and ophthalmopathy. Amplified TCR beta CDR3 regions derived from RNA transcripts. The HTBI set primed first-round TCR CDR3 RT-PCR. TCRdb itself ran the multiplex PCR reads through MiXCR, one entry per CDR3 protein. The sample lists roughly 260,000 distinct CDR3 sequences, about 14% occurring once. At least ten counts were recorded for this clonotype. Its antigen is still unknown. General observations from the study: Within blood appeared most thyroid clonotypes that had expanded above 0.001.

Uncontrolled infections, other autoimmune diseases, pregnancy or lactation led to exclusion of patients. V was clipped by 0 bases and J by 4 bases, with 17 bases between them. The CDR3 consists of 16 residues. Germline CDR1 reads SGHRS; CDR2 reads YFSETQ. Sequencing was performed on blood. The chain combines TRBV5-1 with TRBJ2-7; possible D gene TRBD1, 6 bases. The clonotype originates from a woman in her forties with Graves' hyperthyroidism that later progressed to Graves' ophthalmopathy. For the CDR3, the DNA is TGCGCCAGCAGCTTGGCTTTCTTGCAAGGGGGTTACGAGCAGTACTTC. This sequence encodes CASSLAFLQGGYEQYF. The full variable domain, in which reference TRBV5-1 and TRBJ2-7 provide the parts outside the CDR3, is KAGVTQTPRYLIKTRGQQVTLSCSPISGHRSVSWYQQTPGQGLQFLFEYFSETQRNKGNFPGRFSGRQFSNSRSEMNVSTLELGDSALYLCASSLAFLQGGYEQYFGPGTRLTVT.